This entry features one T cell receptor beta chain sequence. There is no known antigen for this receptor. The record has no base qualities; no much larger clone is one base away. Receptor amplification or capture employed the immunoSEQ multiplex PCR assay. For the multiplex PCR, a mixture combining 60 forward primers for TCR Vbeta segments and 13 reverse primers for TCR Jbeta segments was used. The CDR3 region of rearranged TCR beta genes was amplified from genomic DNA by a multiplex PCR assay. The amplified TCR beta libraries were sequenced on the Illumina HiSeq System as 87-base-pair reads. The paper's data handling went like this. Across the roughly 670 repertoires, a later analysis counted tens of millions of unique TCR beta chains, roughly 11 million of which were shared by at least two donors. Raw reads were error-corrected and collapsed into unique sequences by a nearest-neighbor algorithm in which closely related sequences were merged to remove PCR and sequencing errors. Alignment of CDR3 sequences to IMGT reference sequences was used to assign V, D and J gene segments. For a sequence to be retained, at least a six-nucleotide match to both a V gene segment and a J gene segment was required. Rearrangements were classified as productive when the CDR3 lacked stop codons and remained in frame with V and J, and all other rearrangements were classified as non-productive. Following IMGT convention, CDR3 was defined as the stretch from the second conserved V-encoded cysteine to the conserved J-encoded phenylalanine. In an earlier analysis of roughly 610 of the donors, sequences lacking an unambiguous match to a single V gene segment were excluded. An earlier analysis of 587 of the donors classified V segments as functional when productive rearrangements were above 56.7% and as segregating when the standard deviation between donors was above 5%. A statistical classification framework was built to diagnose cytomegalovirus status from the catalog of TCR beta chain sequences. In a later analysis, TCR nucleotide sequences were compared against IMGT/GENE-DB human TR gene sequences so that V and J genes could be assigned. In a later analysis, CDR3 sequences and most-parsimonious VDJ recombination scenarios were assigned using the TCRdist pipeline. A later analysis defined each TCR beta chain by its CDR3 amino acid sequence plus V-gene family, and excluded reads lacking a unique V-gene family. As a way to deal with suspected cross-contamination and a sequencing artifact, a later analysis dropped more than 500 nucleotide sequences that were highly shared and had low generation probability. In a later analysis, a clonal expansion index for each public chain was calculated from normalized within-repertoire ranks of inferred template counts. Generation probabilities in a later analysis came from a VDJ recombination model fitted to out-of-frame rearrangements, and those results were checked against IGoR. Hypergeometric tests were used in a later analysis to score TCR-TCR, TCR-HLA and TCR-CMV co-occurrence, with a repertoire-size bias correction applied to the TCR pairs. In a later analysis, false discovery rates were estimated by permuting HLA or CMV assignments 20 times. In a later analysis, co-occurring TCRs were grouped using DBSCAN, with TCRdist sequence similarity added in when clustering inside HLA-allele-positive subsets. Repertoires with fewer than 30,000 or more than 120,000 public chains, plus five repertoires with anomalous nucleotide sharing, were excluded from co-occurrence clustering. Here the immuneACCESS table is served through TCRdb, limited to in-frame sequences with V and J called. Missing clones are a known gap in these copies; in checked studies unresolved V genes cover under half, and the rest lacks a known reason. Clone size and the V and J calls come from that table; the DNA yielded D and trimming. The sample table holds about 110,000 clones, of which around 72% were seen once. The ten top clones hold 12% to 15% of the sample.

The cohort comprised some 700 healthy bone marrow donors. At the time of sampling, every cohort member was nominally healthy, though immune exposures that went unrecorded were likely present. The donor was CMV seropositive and belonged to the group of more than 250 seropositive cohort members. Each donor provided a peripheral blood sample, and peripheral blood mononuclear cells were used for TCR beta sequencing. The Qiagen DNeasy Blood Extraction Kit was used to extract genomic DNA from the blood cell samples. CDR1 and CDR2 are read off the germline V gene as SNHLY and FYNNEI. Germline trimming: 3 bases from V, 7 bases from J; junction bases outside gene matches: 7. The CDR3 holds 14 amino acids from the cysteine to the phenylalanine. CDR3 DNA only is kept here, 42 bases in frame from base 1. The sample belongs to a study of cytomegalovirus exposure and HLA in healthy donors (dated by TCRdb to 2016 to 2017). Background for the entire study: According to an earlier analysis of around 600 of the donors, some 180 million T cells yielded over 90 million unique TCR beta sequences and 276 Gb of sequence data. An early release that covered 640 HLA-typed donors contained about 300 gigabases of sequencing data and 80 million or so unique TCR sequences. Among the roughly 400 genotyped donors, around 79% belonged to the genetic ancestry cluster associated with self-reported Caucasian donors. The study aimed to test whether cataloging public T cell receptors could reveal signatures of past pathogen exposure. Using immunosequencing, the study profiled T cell repertoires from about 650 subjects and related those repertoires to cytomegalovirus serostatus. A separate validation cohort of roughly 130 different subjects was used in addition to the 666-subject first cohort. To predict cytomegalovirus infection status, the study brought together high-throughput TCR immunosequencing, statistical association of individual TCRs with disease status, and machine learning. A later analysis re-analyzed previously published TCR beta repertoires from roughly 630 donors and added high-resolution HLA genotyping to study TCR occurrence patterns. Rather than using new phenotypic data, the later analysis identified candidate immune exposures from TCR beta sequences and from how often those sequences occurred across donors. An earlier analysis of 500 to 650 of the donors applied high-throughput TCR beta sequencing to assess whether each TCR beta V gene segment acted as functional or pseudogenic. Donor age, sex, ethnicity and CMV serostatus were compiled together with the repertoire data. A later genetic analysis used genome-wide SNP genotypes for about 65% of the 666 donors, treating that subset as a discovery cohort. Every discovery cohort repertoire had been produced on one sequencing platform. Both class I and class II loci were covered by HLA typing, at four-digit resolution. Typing coverage differed by locus: A, B, C, DRB1 and DQB1 were typed in about 620-630 donors, DQA1 in 500 to 550, DPA1 in some 610, and DPB1 in just under 490. Four or five DR-DQ haplotypes were handled as single units for association and clustering because linkage in the cohort was strong. Across roughly 420 genotyped donors of the cohort, an average of roughly 200,000 unique TCR beta nucleotide sequences per donor were sequenced, and roughly 20% of those sequences were non-productive. General study outcomes and caveats: A further reported finding was that TCR beta sequences accurately predicted the HLA-A and HLA-B alleles for most subjects in the first cohort. The authors suggested that the approach could potentially be extended to other disease states and immunological phenotypes. In a later analysis, the rate of TCR association differed among HLA loci, with DRB1 alleles having the most associated TCRs and HLA-C alleles having the fewest. According to a later analysis, parvovirus B19, influenza, CMV and Epstein-Barr virus appeared linked to several top co-occurrence clusters. Broadly in line with IMGT annotations, most TCR beta V segments showed up in productive rearrangements about 90% or about 30% of the time in an earlier analysis of 587 of the donors. Most TCR sequences were observed very rarely across donors, whereas some public TCRs were present in many individuals. At a false discovery rate of 0.05, a later analysis linked about 16,000 TCR beta sequences to specific HLA alleles. A cluster of highly shared sequence variants was judged likely to be a technical artifact of the sequencing pipeline. Three of the identified cytomegalovirus-associated TCR beta chains were confirmed in vitro to be specific for cytomegalovirus antigens. In a later analysis, HLA-associated TCR beta chains were found to be more clonally expanded and to have lower generation probabilities than equally common non-associated chains. Linkage disequilibrium might explain the correlated functional status among segregating V segments, but an unknown experimental factor could not be ruled out. A later genetic analysis associated a missense DCLRE1C variant with V-gene and J-gene trimming of TCR beta chains, and an independent cohort replicated the association. When HLA alleles, especially DR and DQ, strongly co-occurred, TCR associations were difficult to assign to individual alleles. For the cohort, immune exposure information was limited to CMV serostatus. Roughly uniform sequencing depth across donors was assumed in presence/absence analyses, although this assumption may not hold. About 17 rarely observed V segments, including chromosome 9 orphons, were excluded from the earlier analysis of some 590 of the donors because counts were too low. The classifier was reported to diagnose cytomegalovirus status with high specificity and sensitivity in both the original cohort and the validation cohort. HLA typing was unavailable for some donors at each locus, so association tests used only the typed subset. According to a later genetic analysis, donors in an Asian-associated ancestry cluster had fewer N-insertions in productive TCRs than the roughly 670-donor mean. In the study, approximately 160 TCR beta chains were listed as associated with cytomegalovirus. Only TCR beta chains were sequenced in this cohort, and the absence of alpha or paired-chain data limited detectable features. The 87-base-pair reads could not distinguish some IMGT-functional V segments, including TRBV6-2 and TRBV6-3, so those segments were excluded. Most CMV-associated TCR beta chains appeared to be HLA-restricted in a later analysis, and the HLA associations seemed to be driven largely by CMV exposure.

The TCR was taken from a woman aged 40 to 50 in good health and CMV-seropositive. The chain couples TRBV2 to TRBJ2-5, and 8 bases in between align with TRBD2. Sequenced sample: PBMCs. The DNA reads as follows: TGTGCCAGCAGTGACCGGCGACTAGCGATGACCCAGTACTTC. Translated, this gives CASSDRRLAMTQYF. The full variable domain, completed from the reference TRBV2 and TRBJ2-5 proteins outside the CDR3, reads EPEVTQTPSHQVTQMGQEVILRCVPISNHLYFYWYRQILGQKVEFLVSFYNNEISEKSEIFDDQFSVERPDGSNFTLKIRSTKLEDSAMYFCASSDRRLAMTQYFGPGTRLLVL.